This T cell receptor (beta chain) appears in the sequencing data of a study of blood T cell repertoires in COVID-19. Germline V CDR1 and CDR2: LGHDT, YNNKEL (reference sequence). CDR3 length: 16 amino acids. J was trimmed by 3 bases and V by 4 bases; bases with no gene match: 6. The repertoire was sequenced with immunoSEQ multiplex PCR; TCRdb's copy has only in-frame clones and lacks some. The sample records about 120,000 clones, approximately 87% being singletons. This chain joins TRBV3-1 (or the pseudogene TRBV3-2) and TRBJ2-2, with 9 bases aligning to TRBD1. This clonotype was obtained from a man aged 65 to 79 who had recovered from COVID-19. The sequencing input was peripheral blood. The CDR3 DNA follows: TGTGCCAGCAGCCCGACAGGGACAGGGCACACCGGGGAGCTGTTTTTT. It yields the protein CASSPTGTGHTGELFF.